The subject of this entry is one T cell receptor beta chain. Its antigen remains unknown. Trimming removed 1 base at V and 6 bases at J, with 13 bases between. Looked up from germline, CDR1 is MDHEN and CDR2 is SYDVKM. This CDR3 has 15 residues. The data were taken from a study of cytomegalovirus exposure and HLA in healthy donors. PCR used 60 Vbeta primers and 13 Jbeta primers. TCRdb's copy holds only in-frame clones and misses some; the assay was immunoSEQ multiplex PCR. This sample has 100,000 or so clones; around 77% occur once, and the top ten carry 9.5% to 13%. Study-level points and caveats: The study labeled roughly 160 TCR beta chains cytomegalovirus-associated. With further analysis later on, most CMV-associated TCR beta chains appeared HLA-restricted.

This rearrangement joins TRBV28 to TRBJ1-5, with D hard to call. The TCR originated in a man aged 35 to 55 in good health and CMV-seropositive. Sequencing was performed on PBMCs. CDR3 sequence reads: CASSLFAGPIQPQHF. The CDR3 nucleotides read TGTGCCAGCAGTTTATTTGCGGGTCCGATTCAGCCCCAGCATTTT.